This TCR beta chain was observed in a study of shared clonotypes between healthy human individuals. The authors loaded approximately 220 ng DNA, roughly 27,000 T cell genomes, into sorted-subset replicate PCRs. Using immunoSEQ multiplex PCR, the repertoire was profiled, and TCRdb retains in-frame clones only, with some absent. This table has 2 million to 2.5 million clones, around 90% appearing once. Nashville, Tennessee was home to all donors, who were Caucasian adults. The CDR3 runs to 17 residues. CDR1 is WNHNN and CDR2 is SYGVQD in the germline V gene (reference sequence). After removal of 0 bases from V and 0 bases from J, the junction contained 5 bases not matched to a gene.

Specimen: naive CD4+ T cells from PBMCs. Subset meaning: CD45RA+ positively selected. The origin of this receptor is a man between 18 and 29 years old in good health. Some clones in this sample may be carry-over from other donors' samples. The V and J genes are TRBV10-1 and TRBJ2-1, with 7 bases lining up with TRBD2. For the CDR3, the DNA is TGCGCCAGCAGTGAGTCCCTGGGCGGGAGCTCCTACAATGAGCAGTTCTTC. As protein: CASSESLGGSSYNEQFF.